Below, 11 T cell receptor beta chains from the same sample are listed, as sequenced in a study of Tregs in tolerant kidney transplant recipients. Data came from immunoSEQ multiplex PCR; TCRdb stores just in-frame clones and leaves some out. The repertoire holds more than 75,000 clones, 90% to 95% seen once, with 0.46% in the top ten. Material: CD4+ T cells from blood, obtained before the transplant. These receptors came from a human donor who received a combined kidney and bone marrow transplant.

The chain links TRBV7-8 to TRBJ1-1, with 11 bases fitting TRBD1. J lost 5 bases, V lost 5 bases, and 13 bases had no gene match. The CDR3 is made up of 17 amino acids. CDR1 and CDR2 from the germline V gene are SGHVS and FQNEAQ. In DNA, the CDR3 is TGTGCCAGCAGCGGATGGCTAGGGGGACAGGGGGAGACTGAAGCTTTCTTT. Its translation is CASSGWLGGQGETEAFF. The whole variable domain, remainder taken from reference TRBV7-8 and TRBJ1-1, is GAGVSQSPRYKVAKRGQDVALRCDPISGHVSLFWYQQALGQGPEFLTYFQNEAQLDKSGLPSDRFFAERPEGSVSTLKIQRTQQEDSAVYLCASSGWLGGQGETEAFFGQGTRLTVV.

This chain joins TRBV7-2 and TRBJ1-1; D remains ambiguous. The CDR3 totals 15 residues. Germline loops: CDR1 SGHTA, CDR2 FQGNSA. Trimming took off 1 base at V and 1 base at J, with 10 bases between the two ends. In DNA form, the CDR3 reads TGTGCCAGCAGCTTAGTGGCGACAAGGAACACTGAAGCTTTCTTT. It specifies CASSLVATRNTEAFF.

Only one count was recorded for this clone. This chain joins TRBV14 and TRBJ2-3; D possibly corresponds to TRBD1 (5 bases). The germline V and J ends were trimmed by 1 base and 8 bases, with 13 bases remaining between them. Per germline, CDR1 SGHDN and CDR2 FVKESK. This CDR3 is built from 14 residues. CDR3 sequence: CASSQVIRVGTQYF. The CDR3 coding sequence is TGTGCCAGCAGCCAAGTTATCAGGGTTGGTACGCAGTATTTT.

The chain recombines TRBV4-1 with TRBJ2-3, with 9 nucleotides matching TRBD2. The CDR3 has 16 residues. J gave up 4 bases and V 0 bases, and 5 bases lay outside the gene matches. The germline gives CDR1 MGHRA, CDR2 YSYEKL. CDR3 DNA: TGCGCCAGCAGCCAAGATAGAGCGGGGGGATCAGATACGCAGTATTTT. This translates into CASSQDRAGGSDTQYF.

This clone was detected once. The CDR3 bases are TGTGCCAGCAGCACTTCAAAGGGGAGGGGCCTTCTGCCCCATGGGGGTTCACCCCTCCACTTT. It is translated as CASSTSKGRGLLPHGGSPLHF. The chain carries TRBV21-1 and TRBJ1-6. TRBV21-1 constitutes a pseudogene. This CDR3 has 21 residues.

J is TRBJ2-7 and V is TRBV7-2, with D possibly TRBD1 on 7 matching bases. The V end was cut by 5 bases, the J end by 3 bases, with 14 bases between. This CDR3 comprises 14 residues. From germline, CDR1 is SGHTA and CDR2 FQGNSA. DNA of the CDR3: TGTGCCAGCAGCCTCCAGGGGGGCAACTACGAGCAGTACTTC. Encoded protein: CASSLQGGNYEQYF.

This clone was seen just once. The chain employs TRBV20-1 and TRBJ1-5; D is possibly TRBD1 (6 bases). There are 11 residues in the CDR3. V was trimmed by 2 bases and J by 9 bases, leaving 8 bases between them. Germline-derived CDR1 and CDR2 are DFQATT and SNEGSKA (reference sequence). The chain's CDR3 is CSARLRGPQHF. The CDR3 DNA follows: TGCAGTGCTAGACTCAGGGGGCCCCAGCATTTT.

The chain uses TRBV5-1 and TRBJ2-1; D might be TRBD2 (7 bases). The germline gives CDR1 SGHRS, CDR2 YFSETQ. V was trimmed by 0 bases and J by 3 bases, leaving 13 bases between them. This CDR3 comprises 16 residues. As DNA, the CDR3 is TGCGCCAGCAGCTTGGTCCGGGGGGCCTTCTACAATGAGCAGTTCTTC. Its protein is CASSLVRGAFYNEQFF.

The rearrangement uses TRBV20-1 and TRBJ1-2; D unclear. The CDR3 is made up of 11 amino acids. V lost 5 bases and J 0 bases, leaving 4 bases between the germline ends. Germline-derived CDR1 and CDR2 are DFQATT and SNEGSKA (reference sequence). CDR3 bases: TGCAGTGCTCAAACTAACTATGGCTACACCTTC. This sequence encodes CSAQTNYGYTF.

V and J are TRBV5-1 and TRBJ1-2, with D perhaps matching TRBD1 (5 bases). CDR1 is SGHRS and CDR2 is YFSETQ in the germline V gene. The CDR3 is made up of 13 amino acids. The V end was cut by 5 bases, the J end by 6 bases, with 14 bases between. CDR3 region: CASRPSDMDGYTF. The CDR3 bases are TGCGCCAGCAGACCTTCGGACATGGATGGCTACACCTTC.

V usage is TRBV7-9 and J usage is TRBJ1-2, with D unresolved. Trimming cost V 5 bases and J 8 bases, with 15 bases left between them. The CDR3 consists of 13 residues. CDR1 and CDR2 (germline): SEHNR, FQNEAQ (reference sequence). This CDR3 is CASSLTGGVGYTF. DNA of the CDR3: TGTGCCAGCAGCCTAACGGGAGGCGTAGGCTACACCTTC.